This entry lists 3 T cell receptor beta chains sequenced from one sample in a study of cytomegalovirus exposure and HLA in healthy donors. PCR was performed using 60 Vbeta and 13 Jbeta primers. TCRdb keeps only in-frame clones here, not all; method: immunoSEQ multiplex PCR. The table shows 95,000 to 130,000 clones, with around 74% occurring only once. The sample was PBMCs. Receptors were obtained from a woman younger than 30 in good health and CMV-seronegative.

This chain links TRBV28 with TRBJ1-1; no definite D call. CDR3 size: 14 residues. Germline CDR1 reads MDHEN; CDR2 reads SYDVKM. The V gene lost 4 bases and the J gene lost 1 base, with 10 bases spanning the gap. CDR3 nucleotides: TGTGCCAGCAGTTCCGGACTACGGAACACTGAAGCTTTCTTT. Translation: CASSSGLRNTEAFF. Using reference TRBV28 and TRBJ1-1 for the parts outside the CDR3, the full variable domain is DVKVTQSSRYLVKRTGEKVFLECVQDMDHENMFWYRQDPGLGLRLIYFSYDVKMKEKGDIPEGYSVSREKKERFSLILESASTNQTSMYLCASSSGLRNTEAFFGQGTRLTVV.

The CDR3 region has the DNA TGTGCCAGCAGTGAATACTCAGGGCGCGCCGAGCAGTACTTC. This encodes CASSEYSGRAEQYF. J is TRBJ2-7 and V is TRBV6-1, with D tentatively TRBD1 (5 bases). The V gene lost 2 bases and the J gene lost 6 bases, with 14 bases spanning the gap. The CDR3 extends over 14 amino acids. The V gene's germline CDR1 is MNHNS and CDR2 SASEGT.

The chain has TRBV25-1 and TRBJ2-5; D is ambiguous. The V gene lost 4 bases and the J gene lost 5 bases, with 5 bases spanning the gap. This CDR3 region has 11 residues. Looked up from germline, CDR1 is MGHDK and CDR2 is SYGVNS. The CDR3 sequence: CASSVGETQYF. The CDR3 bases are TGTGCCAGCAGTGTCGGGGAGACCCAGTACTTC. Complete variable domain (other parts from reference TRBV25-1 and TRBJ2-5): EADIYQTPRYLVIGTGKKITLECSQTMGHDKMYWYQQDPGMELHLIHYSYGVNSTEKGDLSSESTVSRIRTEHFPLTLESARPSHTSQYLCASSVGETQYFGPGTRLLVL.